A selection of T cell receptor beta chains follows, all from one sample in a study of blood T cell repertoires in COVID-19. The method was immunoSEQ multiplex PCR; TCRdb's version includes in-frame clones alone and lacks a portion of them. The sample lists approximately 66,000 clones, about nine tenths occurring once. Sequencing was done on a sample of peripheral blood. These receptors originate from a woman between 50 and 59 years old with active or convalescent COVID-19. Both conserved end residues are part of each CDR3. D genes are given only for firm matches. The listing skips clone size in some rows; elsewhere it reads once, few, many or a size class.

j_call v_call d_call clone_size cdr3_nt cdr3_aa
TRBJ2-5 TRBV10-2 TRBD2 - TGCGCCAGCAGACCCGGACTAGCGGGAGAAGAGACCCAGTACTTC CASRPGLAGEETQYF
TRBJ2-1 TRBV7-9 TRBD2 - TGTGCCAGCAGCTTAGCGATGACTAGCGGGAGGGCCGGTGAGCAGTTCTTC CASSLAMTSGRAGEQFF
TRBJ2-7 TRBV6-2/TRBV6-3 - - TGTGCCAGCAGCGACGGGGTCATCCTAAACTACGAGCAGTACTTC CASSDGVILNYEQYF
TRBJ2-1 TRBV11-2 TRBD2 - TGTGCCAGCAGCTTAGAATCTTGGGAGGGCAACGACAATGAGCAGTTCTTC CASSLESWEGNDNEQFF
TRBJ2-5 TRBV12-3/TRBV12-4 - - TGTGCCAGCAGACAAAAAGAGACCCAGTACTTC CASRQKETQYF
TRBJ2-7 TRBV10-2 TRBD1 - TGCGCCAGCAGCTCCGGACAGGACTTCTCCGAGCAGTACTTC CASSSGQDFSEQYF
TRBJ2-1 TRBV2 TRBD2 once TGTGCCAGCAGTGGAGGTAGCGGGAGTAATAATGAGCAGTTCTTC CASSGGSGSNNEQFF
TRBJ2-7 TRBV27 - - TGTGCCAGCCCCCCTGAGGACTGCGAGCAGTACTTC CASPPEDCEQYF
TRBJ2-1 TRBV2 TRBD2 - TGTGCCAGCAGGCCCGGGGGGACCCCTTCCTACAATGAGCAGTTCTTC CASRPGGTPSYNEQFF
TRBJ2-5 TRBV7-3 TRBD2 - TGTGCCAGCAGCGCTAGCGGGAGGTTTGTAGAGACCCAGTACTTC CASSASGRFVETQYF
TRBJ2-1 TRBV2 TRBD2 - TGTGCCAGCAGTGGGACTAGCGGGAGCTCCTACAATGAGCAGTTCTTC CASSGTSGSSYNEQFF
TRBJ2-3 TRBV28 - - TGTGCCAGCAGCACCCAATTCATCGTGGACACTAGCACAGATACGCAGTATTTT CASSTQFIVDTSTDTQYF
TRBJ2-3 TRBV24-1 - - TGTGCCACCAGTGATTACCAGGGCTGGACGCAGTATTTT CATSDYQGWTQYF
TRBJ2-5 TRBV5-6 TRBD2 - TGTGCCAGCAGCTTCAGCGGGAGGAACCGGTACCAAGAGACCCAGTACTTC CASSFSGRNRYQETQYF
TRBJ2-3 TRBV5-6 TRBD2 - TGTGCCAGCAGCCGCCGGACTAGCGGGAGCACAGATACGCAGTATTTT CASSRRTSGSTDTQYF
TRBJ2-2 TRBV10-3 TRBD2 once TGTGCCATCAGTCCGCCGGGACTAGCGGCGAACACCGGGGAGCTGTTTTTT CAISPPGLAANTGELFF
TRBJ2-1 TRBV30 TRBD2 few TGTGCCTGGAGTGTAATGAGACTAGCGGGAGTCAATGAGCAGTTCTTC CAWSVMRLAGVNEQFF
TRBJ2-1 TRBV19 TRBD2 few TGTGCCAGTAGTATAGAATATAGCGGGAGGGCCGTCAATGAGCAGTTCTTC CASSIEYSGRAVNEQFF
TRBJ2-3 TRBV13 TRBD2 - TGTGCCAGCAGCTCTAGCGGCCGGAGCACAGATACGCAGTATTTT CASSSSGRSTDTQYF
TRBJ2-7 TRBV5-1 TRBD1 - TGCGCCAGCAGCTTTGACAGGGAAGAGCAGTACTTC CASSFDREEQYF
TRBJ2-3 TRBV9 - - TGTGCCAGCAGAGGGGACACAGATACGCAGTATTTT CASRGDTDTQYF
TRBJ2-1 TRBV18 TRBD2 - TGTGCCAGCTCACTCCGGGAGGGCGGCTCCTACAATGAGCAGTTCTTC CASSLREGGSYNEQFF
TRBJ2-3 TRBV11-1 TRBD2 - TGTGCCAGCAGCTTAGCCGTAGCGGGAGTGAAGGATACGCAGTATTTT CASSLAVAGVKDTQYF
TRBJ2-1 TRBV29-1 - - TGCAGCGTTTTACGGGAGTCCTACAATGAGCAGTTCTTC CSVLRESYNEQFF
TRBJ2-7 TRBV5-6 TRBD1 - TGTGCCAGCGGTTACAGGGGCTACGAGCAGTACTTC CASGYRGYEQYF
TRBJ2-7 TRBV2 - - TGTGCCAGCAGTATGTCGGCCGCAGACAGCTCCTACGAGCAGTACTTC CASSMSAADSSYEQYF
TRBJ2-7 TRBV5-1 TRBD1 - TGCGCCAGCAGCCCGGGAGGGACAGGGGGCCACGAGCAGTACTTC CASSPGGTGGHEQYF
TRBJ2-1 TRBV12-3/TRBV12-4 - - TGTGCCAGCAGTTTAAGCAGGAACGAGCAGTTCTTC CASSLSRNEQFF
TRBJ2-3 TRBV24-1 TRBD2 - TGTGCCACCAGTGATTCCCAGTCCGGGACTACCCACACAGATACGCAGTATTTT CATSDSQSGTTHTDTQYF
TRBJ2-4 TRBV5-1 - - TGCGCCAGCAGCTATACAGGGAATGCCAAAAACATTCAGTACTTC CASSYTGNAKNIQYF
TRBJ2-3 TRBV2 - - TGTGCCTCCCGTGGCGGTTTCACAGATACGCAGTATTTT CASRGGFTDTQYF
TRBJ2-5 TRBV2 - - TGTGCCAGCAGTGTAGTAGAAGAGACCCAGTACTTC CASSVVEETQYF
TRBJ2-5 TRBV5-6 - - TGTGCCAGCAGCTTGCCAGACCAAGAGACCCAGTACTTC CASSLPDQETQYF
TRBJ2-1 TRBV5-4 TRBD2 - TGTGCCAGCAGCTTGGGGGGTAGCGGGAGTTTCTACAATGAGCAGTTCTTC CASSLGGSGSFYNEQFF
TRBJ1-1 TRBV19 - - TGTGCCAGTAGCCCACTGGGGGGTCGAGGGACTGAAGCTTTCTTT CASSPLGGRGTEAFF
TRBJ1-4 TRBV19 - - TGTGCCAGTAGTATATCCCCCGGGACAACTAATGAAAAACTGTTTTTT CASSISPGTTNEKLFF
TRBJ1-1 TRBV19 - - TGTGCCAGCTACGGCTGGGGCAGATTCAACACTGAAGCTTTCTTT CASYGWGRFNTEAFF
TRBJ2-7 TRBV29-1 - - TGCAGCGTTGAATCGGGCGGCGGGGGCCAAAGCTCCTACGAGCAGTACTTC CSVESGGGGQSSYEQYF
TRBJ1-3 TRBV5-1 TRBD1 - TGCGCCAGCAGACAGGGGGCTCCCCCTGGAAACACCATATATTTT CASRQGAPPGNTIYF
TRBJ2-7 TRBV10-3 TRBD1 - TGTGCCATCAGTGCGGGACAGGGGGGTGTATACGAGCAGTACTTC CAISAGQGGVYEQYF
TRBJ2-3 TRBV5-1 TRBD2 - TGCGCCAGCAGAAAGACTAGCGGTAGCACAGATACGCAGTATTTT CASRKTSGSTDTQYF
TRBJ1-5 TRBV27 TRBD1 - TGTGCCAGCAGTCTTGTCCCGGGACAGGGGGTCGATCAGCCCCAGCATTTT CASSLVPGQGVDQPQHF